This T cell receptor (beta chain) was sequenced for a study of shared clonotypes between healthy human individuals. Study at large: Each donor's CD8 memory used one plate, CD8 naive two, each CD4 subset three. Study findings and constraints: Naive CD4 clonotypes overlapped across several donors at roughly 5%. Only blood underwent sampling, and tissue repertoires likely differ.

The CDR3 extends over 14 amino acids. Trimming removed 0 bases from V and 5 bases from J, with 11 bases in between. Germline assignment: CDR1 MNHEY and CDR2 SVGAGI. The naive CD8 population came from CD45RO-negative cells selected for CCR7, without terminally differentiated effector memory CD45RA+ cells. Once extracted for a subset, genomic DNA was divided evenly among several immunoSEQ plates. TCRdb's copy holds only in-frame clones and misses some; the assay was immunoSEQ multiplex PCR. The data contain about 2.1 million clones, around 95% of them singletons. As for this clone: Antigen specificity is unknown. The same CDR3 can be traced to other DNA sequences in this sample.

J is TRBJ2-7 and V is TRBV6-5, with D possibly matching TRBD2 (5 bases). Sequencing used naive CD8+ T cells from PBMCs. The clonotype originates from a man between 18 and 29 years old in good health. Some clones in this sample may be carry-over from other donors' samples. The CDR3 DNA reads as TGTGCCAGCAGTTACTCAGGGAGAGGCGACGAGCAGTACTTC. Translation gives CASSYSGRGDEQYF.